What follows are 26 T cell receptor beta chains derived from one specimen sequenced in a study of T cell responses to AZD1222 COVID-19 vaccine (dated by TCRdb to the early 2020s). The time point label for this specimen denotes: baseline before first vaccination. Sample treatment or condition, as interpreted from the label and publication: meningococcal conjugate vaccine given as trial control. The receptor library was made with the immunoSEQ multiplex PCR assay. This is the immuneACCESS table as TCRdb keeps it, with only in-frame sequences that have V and J called. A part of the clones is gone; compared with another copy, unresolved V genes explain less than half, and the rest is unexplained. This sample holds 150,000 to 200,000 clones; around 87% were observed only once. The ten most abundant clones make up less than 3% of the sample. Material: peripheral blood, obtained on day 0 of MenACWY control vaccination. Receptors were obtained from an adult in good health.

The chain uses TRBV5-1 and TRBJ2-7, with 8 bases lining up with TRBD1. Germline V gene lookup returns CDR1 SGHRS and CDR2 YFSETQ. J gave up 1 base and V 4 bases, and 10 bases lay outside the gene matches. The CDR3 is 16 amino acids. This chain's CDR3 is CASSPGDRMGSYEQYF. The CDR3 DNA sequence: TGCGCCAGCAGCCCTGGGGACAGGATGGGGTCCTACGAGCAGTACTTC.

The V gene is TRBV27, the J gene TRBJ1-2; 8 bases line up with TRBD1. Germline V gives CDR1 MNHEY, CDR2 SMNVEV (reference sequence). The CDR3 is 14 amino acids. V shed 5 bases and J 5 bases; nucleotides not matched to a gene: 7. The CDR3 region has the DNA TGTGCCAGCAGTAAAGGACAGGGTCAGTATGGCTACACCTTC. Encoded protein: CASSKGQGQYGYTF.

The rearrangement links TRBV6-5 to TRBJ1-1; the D is unclear. This CDR3 comprises 14 residues. V was pared by 6 bases and J by 1 base, with 12 bases between. Germline V CDR1 and CDR2: MNHEY, SVGAGI. CDR3 sequence: CASRKTSTNTEAFF. DNA of the CDR3: TGTGCCAGCAGAAAAACGAGTACGAACACTGAAGCTTTCTTT.

The V call is TRBV18, the J call TRBJ1-6, with D possibly TRBD1 on 5 matching bases. Germline-derived CDR1 and CDR2 are KGHSH and LQKENI. This CDR3 has 16 residues. With 0 bases removed from V and 7 bases from J, the gap between germline ends came to 13 bases. CDR3 amino acids: CASSPPQGVGNSPLHF. The CDR3 DNA follows: TGTGCCAGCTCACCACCGCAGGGTGTAGGGAATTCACCCCTCCACTTT.

This clone has only a few counts. This chain joins TRBV23-1 and TRBJ2-7; tentatively, D is TRBD2 (6 bases). TRBV23-1 is an open reading frame, and its role is uncertain. This CDR3 contains 17 residues. Between the trimmed V and J ends, which lost 4 bases and 3 bases, there was a span of 22 bases. The CDR3 sequence is CASSLPELPQGGYEQYF. The DNA of the CDR3 is TGCGCCAGCAGTCTTCCGGAGCTCCCTCAGGGAGGCTACGAGCAGTACTTC.

The chain recombines TRBV3-1 (or the pseudogene TRBV3-2) with TRBJ2-6; D possibly corresponds to TRBD1 (5 bases). The V and J ends lost 5 bases and 1 base respectively, with 9 bases between them. Germline CDR1 is LGHDT and CDR2 is YNNKEL (reference sequence). The CDR3 loop spans 15 amino acids. CDR3 sequence: CASSSAGSGANVLTF. Here the CDR3 DNA reads TGTGCCAGCAGCTCGGCAGGGTCTGGGGCCAACGTCCTGACTTTC.

The V gene is TRBV6-5, the J gene TRBJ1-2; D is unresolved. The length of the CDR3 is 15 residues. The V end was cut by 0 bases, the J end by 4 bases, with 12 bases between. Germline V gene data show CDR1 as MNHEY and CDR2 as SVGAGI. CDR3 nucleotide sequence: TGTGCCAGCAGTTACTCTAGGCTGGGTGGCTATGGCTACACCTTC. Protein product: CASSYSRLGGYGYTF.

The chain uses TRBV18 and TRBJ2-7; 7 nucleotides align to TRBD2. V dropped 3 bases and J dropped 3; count of bases not matched to a gene: 8. This CDR3 region has 15 residues. Germline V gives CDR1 KGHSH, CDR2 LQKENI. The CDR3 loop is CASSPRAGGNYEQYF. Written as DNA, the CDR3 is TGTGCCAGCTCACCGCGAGCCGGGGGGAACTACGAGCAGTACTTC. Full variable domain (rest looked up from reference TRBV18 and TRBJ2-7): NAGVMQNPRHLVRRRGQEARLRCSPMKGHSHVYWYRQLPEEGLKFMVYLQKENIIDESGMPKERFSAEFPKEGPSILRIQQVVRGDSAAYFCASSPRAGGNYEQYFGPGTRLTVT.

The rearrangement uses TRBV14 and TRBJ1-6; D is unresolved. The CDR3 consists of 12 residues. Per the germline V gene, CDR1 is SGHDN and CDR2 is FVKESK. V gave up 8 bases and J gave up 6 bases, with 8 bases separating them. In DNA, the CDR3 is TGTGCCAGCCGAAGCCCTAATTCACCCCTCCACTTT. This encodes CASRSPNSPLHF.

J is TRBJ2-7 and V is TRBV6-5; the D is unclear. Per the germline V gene, CDR1 is MNHEY and CDR2 is SVGAGI. The CDR3 consists of 14 residues. V lost 6 bases to trimming and J lost 2 bases, with 14 bases between them. CDR3 nucleotide sequence: TGTGCCAGCAGCGATGGGGTAGGGACCTACGAGCAGTACTTC. This encodes CASSDGVGTYEQYF.

This clone appeared once. This chain joins TRBV4-2 and TRBJ1-2, with D hard to call. Germline V CDR1 and CDR2: LGHNA, YNFKEQ. V lost 4 bases, J lost 6 bases, and 18 bases lay in between. This CDR3 comprises 15 residues. CDR3 in DNA: TGTGCCAGCAGCCGAGCAGACGGCCCCACCGATGGCTACACCTTC. Protein product: CASSRADGPTDGYTF.

In this sample, this clone turned up once. The rearrangement uses TRBV4-2 and TRBJ1-6; a weak D match, TRBD1 (6 bases). Trimming removed 0 bases from V and 6 bases from J, with 9 bases in between. Germline lookup yields CDR1 LGHNA and CDR2 YNFKEQ. The length of the CDR3 is 15 residues. In DNA, the CDR3 is TGTGCCAGCAGCCAAGAGGGGGGGCTTAATTCACCCCTCCACTTT. Residues: CASSQEGGLNSPLHF.

This chain uses TRBV6-5 with TRBJ2-1; the match to TRBD1 covers 7 bases. There are 14 residues in the CDR3. Per the germline V gene, CDR1 is MNHEY and CDR2 is SVGAGI. J was trimmed by 6 bases and V by 5 bases; bases with no gene match: 7. The CDR3 coding sequence is TGTGCCAGCAGTAGGGGACAGAAGACCAATGAGCAGTTCTTC. This encodes CASSRGQKTNEQFF.

This clone was seen just once. The rearrangement links TRBV30 to TRBJ2-1; no clear D gene. Germline V lookup: CDR1 GTSNPN, CDR2 SVGIG (reference sequence). The CDR3 is 16 amino acids. With 0 bases removed from V and 2 bases from J, the gap between germline ends came to 14 bases. DNA for the CDR3: TGTGCCTGGAGTGTAACCCCCGCCTTCCCCTACAATGAGCAGTTCTTC. Its protein product is CAWSVTPAFPYNEQFF. The full variable domain, rest sourced from reference TRBV30 and TRBJ2-1, is SQTIHQWPATLVQPVGSPLSLECTVEGTSNPNLYWYRQAAGRGLQLLFYSVGIGQISSEVPQNLSASRPQDRQFILSSKKLLLSDSGFYLCAWSVTPAFPYNEQFFGPGTRLTVL.

There are a few counts of this clone. The chain's CDR3 is CASSERGTGGNQPQHF. CDR3 bases: TGTGCCAGCAGTGAAAGAGGGACGGGGGGCAATCAGCCCCAGCATTTT. The chain joins TRBV6-1 to TRBJ1-5, with a weak D call TRBD1 (5 bases). Germline V gives CDR1 MNHNS, CDR2 SASEGT. CDR3 length equals 16 residues. The V end lost 2 bases, the J end lost 2 bases, and 13 bases lay between the germline ends.

A few counts support this clone. The V call is TRBV6-1, the J call TRBJ2-7; the D gene is possibly TRBD1 (6 bases). Germline V lookup: CDR1 MNHNS, CDR2 SASEGT. Trimming stripped 2 bases from V and 6 bases from J, with 8 bases between. The CDR3 runs to 12 residues. Written as DNA, the CDR3 is TGTGCCAGCAGTGAACTAGGGGGCGAGCAGTACTTC. It yields the protein CASSELGGEQYF.

This chain connects TRBV5-1 to TRBJ2-1; D possibly uses TRBD1 or TRBD2 (6 bases each). CDR1 SGHRS and CDR2 YFSETQ come from the germline V gene. The ends were cut back, 4 bases at V and 8 bases at J, with 13 bases in the middle. The CDR3 totals 13 residues. CDR3 in amino acids: CASSPGGGDEQFF. CDR3 DNA sequence: TGCGCCAGCAGCCCTGGGGGCGGGGATGAGCAGTTCTTC.

The chain recombines TRBV6-5 with TRBJ1-1; weak D call: TRBD1 (5 bases). This CDR3 is built from 13 residues. CDR1 is MNHEY, CDR2 SVGAGI, per germline. V lost 6 bases, J lost 1 base, and 9 bases lay in between. The DNA of the CDR3 is TGTGCCAGCAGACCTGACAGGAACACTGAAGCTTTCTTT. It yields the protein CASRPDRNTEAFF.

This rearrangement joins TRBV6-5 to TRBJ2-3; D possibly corresponds to TRBD1 (6 bases). Germline V gives CDR1 MNHEY, CDR2 SVGAGI. V lost 6 bases and J lost 0, with 7 bases in between. The CDR3 covers 13 residues. The CDR3 sequence is CASRRGSTDTQYF. CDR3 in DNA: TGTGCCAGCAGGAGGGGGAGCACAGATACGCAGTATTTT.

This clone has just one count. For the CDR3, the DNA is TGTGCCAGCAGTCCACTACAGGGAGGGTACGAGCAGTACTTC. Translation gives CASSPLQGGYEQYF. This chain joins TRBV28 and TRBJ2-7; maybe TRBD2 (7 bases). CDR3 length equals 14 residues. Germline-derived CDR1 and CDR2 are MDHEN and SYDVKM. V shed 5 bases and J shed 4 bases, with 15 bases lying between them.

This chain joins TRBV24-1 and TRBJ1-2, with a weak D call TRBD1 (6 bases). V lost 4 bases and J lost 5, with 16 bases in between. The CDR3 is made up of 15 amino acids. The germline CDR1 and CDR2 sequences are KGHDR and SFDVKD. CDR3 DNA sequence: TGTGCCACCAGTGACCCTGGACAGCCGATGTATGGCTACACCTTC. It encodes CATSDPGQPMYGYTF.

V is TRBV9 and J is TRBJ2-5; possibly TRBD1 for D (6 bases). Trimming shortened V by 3 bases and J by 2 bases, and 14 bases separated the two germline ends. CDR3 size: 15 residues. Germline V CDR1 and CDR2: SGDLS, YYNGEE. As DNA, the CDR3 is TGTGCCAGCAGCGCCGGACAGTCACCTCAAGAGACCCAGTACTTC. It specifies CASSAGQSPQETQYF.

The gene calls are TRBV11-2 and TRBJ1-3; a possible D gene is TRBD1 (5 bases). This CDR3 region has 16 residues. The germline gives CDR1 SGHAT, CDR2 FQNNGV. Trimming took off 5 bases at V and 0 bases at J, with 14 bases between the two ends. CDR3 DNA sequence: TGTGCCAGCAGCGACCGACAGAAATCCTCTGGAAACACCATATATTTT. As protein: CASSDRQKSSGNTIYF. Complete variable domain (other parts from reference TRBV11-2 and TRBJ1-3): EAGVAQSPRYKIIEKRQSVAFWCNPISGHATLYWYQQILGQGPKLLIQFQNNGVVDDSQLPKDRFSAERLKGVDSTLKIQPAKLEDSAVYLCASSDRQKSSGNTIYFGEGSWLTVV.

This chain uses TRBV29-1 with TRBJ1-1, with 10 nucleotides matching TRBD1. Germline V lookup: CDR1 SQVTM, CDR2 ANQGSEA. The V and J ends lost 8 bases and 4 bases, in that order; junction bases with no gene match: 7. This CDR3 is built from 13 residues. The chain's CDR3 is CSLGQGGSTEAFF. CDR3 sequence (DNA): TGCAGCCTAGGACAGGGGGGTAGCACTGAAGCTTTCTTT. Full variable domain (outside the CDR3, taken from reference TRBV29-1 and TRBJ1-1): SAVISQKPSRDICQRGTSLTIQCQVDSQVTMMFWYRQQPGQSLTLIATANQGSEATYESGFVIDKFPISRPNLTFSTLTVSNMSPEDSSIYLCSLGQGGSTEAFFGQGTRLTVV.

The chain links TRBV27 to TRBJ1-6; 9 bases line up with TRBD1. This CDR3 comprises 15 residues. Germline-derived CDR1 and CDR2 are MNHEY and SMNVEV (reference sequence). The V segment lost 6 bases and the J segment 8 bases; nucleotides outside the gene matches: 8. In DNA, the CDR3 is TGTGCCAGCAGCGAGGGACAGGGCCGATATTCACCCCTCCACTTT. It is translated as CASSEGQGRYSPLHF.

The gene calls are TRBV5-1 and TRBJ2-7; D might be TRBD1 (6 bases). The CDR3 consists of 13 residues. Per the germline V gene, CDR1 is SGHRS and CDR2 is YFSETQ. With 0 bases removed from V and 3 bases from J, the gap between germline ends came to 7 bases. The CDR3 loop is CASSLVQGYEQYF. DNA for the CDR3: TGCGCCAGCAGCTTGGTACAGGGCTACGAGCAGTACTTC. Looking up the rest from reference TRBV5-1 and TRBJ2-7 gives the full variable domain: KAGVTQTPRYLIKTRGQQVTLSCSPISGHRSVSWYQQTPGQGLQFLFEYFSETQRNKGNFPGRFSGRQFSNSRSEMNVSTLELGDSALYLCASSLVQGYEQYFGPGTRLTVT.